This TCR beta chain originates from a study of tumour-infiltrating T cells in Burkitt lymphoma. About the research overall: All epidemiological Burkitt lymphoma subtypes were represented in the cohort. Productive clonality predicted overall and progression-free survival. Study-wide findings and caveats: Many Burkitt lymphoma patients shared several public clonotypes.

Clones were sequenced by immunoSEQ multiplex PCR, and TCRdb holds only the in-frame ones, with some missing. The sample contains 46,000 or so clones, around 30% of which appear only once. Of note for this clone: Its cognate antigen is unknown.

The CDR3 runs 14 residues. V lost 2 bases to trimming and J lost 1 base, with 6 bases between them. CDR1 and CDR2 from the germline V gene are LNHDA and SQIVND (reference sequence). This TCR was sampled from a human donor with Burkitt lymphoma. This chain uses TRBV19 with TRBJ1-5; weak D call: TRBD1 (6 bases). The source material was tumor tissue. The CDR3, as DNA: TGTGCCAGTAGTATACAGGGGAGCAATCAGCCCCAGCATTTT. Translating it yields CASSIQGSNQPQHF.